The entry that follows covers one T cell receptor beta chain sequence. As yet, its antigen is unknown. The CDR3 covers 15 residues. V was pared by 6 bases and J by 8 bases, with 6 bases of the junction left unmatched. Germline V gene data show CDR1 as MNHEY and CDR2 as SVGEGT. The sample comes from a study of T cell repertoires in cytomegalovirus infection. About the study: In the study, CMV epitopes included recently identified HLA-C-restricted and well-studied HLA-B-restricted ones. Indicated by public TCR beta signatures were CMV infection and matching HLA type. The study, taken as a whole, reports: Dominating the ex vivo response were TCR beta clonotypes that were CMV-specific and HLA-C-restricted. Cumulative public TCR beta family frequency identified CMV carriers with the relevant HLA.

TCRdb itself ran the reads through MiXCR, one entry per CDR3 protein. The data contain about 270,000 distinct CDR3 sequences, less than 25% of them seen just once; the ten biggest clones take up around 20%. The TCR was taken from a human donor in good health (CMV status not recorded). Some clones in this sample may be carry-over from other donors' samples. The rearrangement links TRBV6-2 or TRBV6-3 to TRBJ2-1; 14 nucleotides match TRBD2. Sequences were derived from cultured PBMCs, sampled from culture after CMV antigen stimulation. Here the CDR3 reads CASSPGTSGSDEQFF. As DNA, the CDR3 is TGTGCCAGCAGCCCCGGGACTAGCGGGAGTGATGAGCAGTTCTTC.